One sample yielded the 30 T cell receptor beta chains listed below, sequenced in a study of cytomegalovirus exposure and HLA in healthy donors listed by TCRdb under 2017. Library preparation employed the immunoSEQ multiplex PCR assay. TCRdb provides this immuneACCESS table in a form limited to in-frame rearrangements. Some clones are lacking; in checked studies, under half of them reflect an unresolved V gene, and why the rest are absent is not known. The sample yields 100,000 to 130,000 clones; approximately 96% were counted once. The top ten constitute roughly 0.67% of the sample. Sequencing used PBMCs. The receptor set was obtained from a woman under 30 in good health and CMV-seronegative.

J is TRBJ1-1 and V is TRBV6-1, with a possible D match to TRBD1 (6 bases). The germline V gene encodes CDR1 MNHNS and CDR2 SASEGT. The CDR3 has 17 residues. The germline V and J ends were trimmed by 2 bases and 1 base, with 17 bases remaining between them. CDR3 sequence reads: CASSEYDHRAANTEAFF. Written as DNA, the CDR3 is TGTGCCAGCAGTGAATACGATCACAGGGCAGCGAACACTGAAGCTTTCTTT.

The chain joins TRBV19 to TRBJ1-1; perhaps TRBD1 as D (5 bases). V was pared by 10 bases and J by 7 bases, with 16 bases between. The CDR3 is made up of 12 amino acids. Germline CDR1 reads LNHDA; CDR2 reads SQIVND (reference sequence). CDR3 nucleotide sequence: TGTGCCACCTCGCTAACAGGTCTTGAAGCTTTCTTT. Translated: CATSLTGLEAFF. The variable domain in full, completed from reference TRBV19 and TRBJ1-1, reads DGGITQSPKYLFRKEGQNVTLSCEQNLNHDAMYWYRQDPGQGLRLIYYSQIVNDFQKGDIAEGYSVSREKKESFPLTVTSAQKNPTAFYLCATSLTGLEAFFGQGTRLTVV.

CDR3 region: CASKLRDRVNEQYF. CDR3 bases: TGTGCCAGTAAGCTACGGGACAGGGTGAACGAGCAGTACTTC. This rearrangement joins TRBV19 to TRBJ2-7; 9 nucleotides match TRBD1. The CDR3 is 14 residues long. Germline trimming cut 7 bases from V and 5 bases from J; bases unmatched to any gene: 9. CDR1 is LNHDA and CDR2 is SQIVND in the germline V gene (reference sequence).

This chain joins TRBV2 and TRBJ2-7; D is unresolved. Germline assignment: CDR1 SNHLY and CDR2 FYNNEI. Trimming took off 4 bases at V and 2 bases at J, with 9 bases between the two ends. The CDR3 totals 13 residues. DNA for the CDR3: TGTGCCAGCAGTGCTGACGGAGCCTACGAGCAGTACTTC. This encodes CASSADGAYEQYF.

The table lists this clone with a count of one. The J gene is TRBJ2-3, the V gene TRBV7-8; TRBD2 matches at 12 bases. This CDR3 contains 17 residues. The V segment lost 1 base and the J segment 0 bases; nucleotides outside the gene matches: 2. Germline CDR1 is SGHVS and CDR2 is FQNEAQ. The CDR3 region is CASSLGLAGVSTDTQYF. CDR3 nucleotides: TGTGCCAGCAGCTTAGGACTAGCGGGAGTAAGCACAGATACGCAGTATTTT.

This chain joins TRBV5-1 and TRBJ1-5, with 7 positions matching TRBD1. Looked up from germline, CDR1 is SGHRS and CDR2 is YFSETQ. This CDR3 spans 15 amino acids. With V trimmed by 4 bases and J by 2 bases, 6 bases remained unmatched. The CDR3 protein is CASSNRQGGNQPQHF. For the CDR3, the DNA is TGCGCCAGCAGCAACCGACAGGGTGGCAATCAGCCCCAGCATTTT.

The genes are TRBV19 and TRBJ2-3, with 9 bases lining up with TRBD2. V was clipped by 3 bases and J by 4 bases; unmatched bases: 5. The CDR3 spans 15 residues. Germline loops: CDR1 LNHDA, CDR2 SQIVND (reference sequence). The CDR3 bases are TGTGCCAGTAGTATGGGACTAGCCGTCGCAGATACGCAGTATTTT. Protein sequence: CASSMGLAVADTQYF.

This clone appeared once. The chain combines TRBV27 with TRBJ2-3; possible D gene TRBD2, 5 bases. Deletions cut 6 bases from V and 1 base from J, with 11 bases between. There are 14 residues in the CDR3. Germline V gives CDR1 MNHEY, CDR2 SMNVEV (reference sequence). The CDR3 is CASSWRRGTDTQYF. In DNA form, the CDR3 reads TGTGCCAGCAGCTGGAGGCGGGGCACAGATACGCAGTATTTT.

The rearrangement links TRBV2 to TRBJ1-1; tentatively, D is TRBD1 (5 bases). This CDR3 comprises 15 residues. Trimming cost V 1 base and J 3 bases, with 12 bases left between them. Germline CDR1 is SNHLY and CDR2 is FYNNEI. The CDR3 bases are TGTGCCAGCAGTGAAGTCGAAGGCAGGGACACTGAAGCTTTCTTT. It translates to CASSEVEGRDTEAFF.

V and J are TRBV27 and TRBJ2-2, with D tentatively TRBD2 (7 bases). The CDR3 covers 13 residues. Germline CDR1 reads MNHEY; CDR2 reads SMNVEV (reference sequence). V was shortened by 6 bases and J by 6 bases, with 11 bases between the two germline ends. In DNA, the CDR3 is TGTGCCAGCAGGGGGGGGGCCGCCGGGGAGCTGTTTTTT. Protein product: CASRGGAAGELFF.

V usage is TRBV27 and J usage is TRBJ2-1; possible D gene TRBD1, 6 bases. V was clipped by 0 bases and J by 1 base, with 7 bases between them. CDR3 length: 15 residues. The germline gives CDR1 MNHEY, CDR2 SMNVEV (reference sequence). CDR3 amino acids: CASSLSGASYNEQFF. CDR3 coding DNA: TGTGCCAGCAGTTTATCGGGGGCGTCCTACAATGAGCAGTTCTTC.

V is TRBV19 and J is TRBJ1-5; D uncertain. This CDR3 has 16 residues. With 6 bases removed from V and 0 bases from J, the gap between germline ends came to 15 bases. CDR1 is LNHDA, CDR2 SQIVND, per germline (reference sequence). The chain's CDR3 is CASRFEGRYSNQPQHF. In DNA, the CDR3 is TGTGCCAGTAGGTTTGAGGGTCGGTATAGCAATCAGCCCCAGCATTTT.

The chain combines TRBV6-5 with TRBJ2-7; TRBD2 matches 12 bases. With 8 bases clipped from V and 4 bases from J, the junction kept 9 bases outside the gene matches. The CDR3 totals 15 residues. CDR1 is MNHEY and CDR2 is SVGAGI in the germline V gene. As DNA, the CDR3 is TGTGCCAGCCGACCTAGCGGGGGGGCCAAGTACGAGCAGTACTTC. The encoded protein is CASRPSGGAKYEQYF.

This sequence joins TRBV11-2 and TRBJ2-4; D gene uncertain. The CDR3 has 14 amino acids. Germline V lookup: CDR1 SGHAT, CDR2 FQNNGV. The germline V and J ends were trimmed by 6 bases and 0 bases, with 9 bases remaining between them. The DNA of the CDR3 is TGTGCCAGCAGTTTCGACTTAGCCAAAAACATTCAGTACTTC. Amino acid sequence: CASSFDLAKNIQYF.

The sample holds one count of this clone. The chain recombines TRBV25-1 with TRBJ2-2; weak D call: TRBD1 (6 bases). This CDR3 is built from 17 residues. Germline V gives CDR1 MGHDK, CDR2 SYGVNS. V was clipped by 2 bases and J by 1 base, with 14 bases between them. The CDR3 coding sequence is TGTGCCAGCAGTGAAGACTGGGGGCGCTTGAACACCGGGGAGCTGTTTTTT. The encoded protein is CASSEDWGRLNTGELFF.

This clone occurred once. The chain links TRBV18 to TRBJ2-1; the match to TRBD2 covers 12 bases. This CDR3 contains 14 residues. The germline CDR1 and CDR2 sequences are KGHSH and LQKENI. V trimming: 2 bases; J trimming: 10 bases; junction bases outside the gene matches: 3. CDR3 amino acids: CASSPGLAGSEQFF. The CDR3 DNA follows: TGTGCCAGCTCACCAGGACTAGCGGGATCCGAGCAGTTCTTC.

J is TRBJ1-5 and V is TRBV5-6; 8 nucleotides line up with TRBD1. The V gene end was trimmed by 2 bases and the J gene end by 6 bases; junction bases not matched to a gene: 4. CDR3 length equals 14 residues. The germline V gene has CDR1 SGHDT and CDR2 YYEEEE. This CDR3 is CASSLRTGSQPQHF. The CDR3 nucleotides are TGTGCCAGCAGCTTAAGGACAGGGAGTCAGCCCCAGCATTTT.

J is TRBJ2-3 and V is TRBV6-5; 7 positions agree with TRBD2. Germline CDR1 is MNHEY and CDR2 is SVGAGI. This CDR3 has 13 residues. V shed 5 bases, J shed 4 bases, and the junction held 3 bases outside the gene matches. The chain's CDR3 is CASSRTRADTQYF. CDR3 in DNA: TGTGCCAGCAGTAGGACTAGAGCAGATACGCAGTATTTT.

The chain joins TRBV4-3 to TRBJ2-3; 13 bases align to TRBD2. Trimming at V came to 0 bases and at J to 7 bases, leaving 10 bases not matched to a gene. This CDR3 comprises 18 residues. Germline CDR1 LGHNA, CDR2 YSLEER. CDR3 in DNA: TGCGCCAGCAGCCAAGATCATGTTGGACTAGCGGGGGAAAATACGCAGTATTTT. Protein sequence: CASSQDHVGLAGENTQYF.

The rearrangement joins TRBV28 to TRBJ1-4; 7 nucleotides align to TRBD1. J lost 13 bases, V lost 3 bases, and 14 bases had no gene match. Germline-derived CDR1 and CDR2 are MDHEN and SYDVKM. There are 15 residues in the CDR3. This CDR3 is CASSLIQGQLQLLFF. The CDR3 DNA reads TGTGCCAGCAGTTTGATTCAGGGACAGTTACAACTACTGTTTTTT. Using reference TRBV28 and TRBJ1-4 for the parts outside the CDR3, the full variable domain is DVKVTQSSRYLVKRTGEKVFLECVQDMDHENMFWYRQDPGLGLRLIYFSYDVKMKEKGDIPEGYSVSREKKERFSLILESASTNQTSMYLCASSLIQGQLQLLFFGSGTQLSVL.

The rearrangement joins TRBV18 to TRBJ1-1; tentative D call: TRBD1 (6 bases). CDR1 and CDR2 from the germline V gene are KGHSH and LQKENI. Trimming took 0 bases from V and 3 from J, leaving 14 bases between them. CDR3 length equals 16 residues. The CDR3 region is CASSPPGGNRDTEAFF. The CDR3 DNA is TGTGCCAGCTCACCACCCGGCGGCAACAGGGACACTGAAGCTTTCTTT. The variable domain in full, with the rest retrieved from reference TRBV18 and TRBJ1-1, is NAGVMQNPRHLVRRRGQEARLRCSPMKGHSHVYWYRQLPEEGLKFMVYLQKENIIDESGMPKERFSAEFPKEGPSILRIQQVVRGDSAAYFCASSPPGGNRDTEAFFGQGTRLTVV.

The chain uses TRBV5-1 and TRBJ1-5, with a weak D call TRBD1 (6 bases). Germline assignment: CDR1 SGHRS and CDR2 YFSETQ. CDR3 size: 15 residues. Between the trimmed V and J ends, which lost 0 bases and 0 bases, there was a span of 7 bases. The CDR3 spells CASSLGQASNQPQHF. The DNA of the CDR3 is TGCGCCAGCAGCTTGGGACAGGCTAGCAATCAGCCCCAGCATTTT. Filled out from reference TRBV5-1 and TRBJ1-5, the complete variable domain reads KAGVTQTPRYLIKTRGQQVTLSCSPISGHRSVSWYQQTPGQGLQFLFEYFSETQRNKGNFPGRFSGRQFSNSRSEMNVSTLELGDSALYLCASSLGQASNQPQHFGDGTRLSIL.

By proportion, this clone is medium-sized. V and J are TRBV4-2 and TRBJ2-3, with 8 bases fitting TRBD2. This CDR3 has 15 residues. The germline CDR1 and CDR2 sequences are LGHNA and YNFKEQ. The trim removed 0 bases at V and 14 bases at J, leaving 13 bases unmatched. CDR3 bases: TGTGCCAGCAGCCAAGACCCGGGACTAGTAGCCACCATGTATTTT. It codes for CASSQDPGLVATMYF.

This clone was recorded only once. The chain recombines TRBV28 with TRBJ2-4; D is possibly TRBD2 (6 bases). The CDR3 is 15 residues long. With 4 bases removed from V and 1 base from J, the gap between germline ends came to 11 bases. Germline V gene lookup returns CDR1 MDHEN and CDR2 SYDVKM. The CDR3 is CASSYTGVAKNIQYF. The CDR3 bases are TGTGCCAGCAGTTACACGGGAGTCGCCAAAAACATTCAGTACTTC.

The gene calls are TRBV6-1 and TRBJ2-3; 7 positions agree with TRBD2. CDR3 size: 14 residues. V shed 4 bases and J 4 bases; nucleotides not matched to a gene: 5. Germline CDR1 is MNHNS and CDR2 is SASEGT. The CDR3 loop reads CASSGASGADTQYF. For the CDR3, the DNA is TGTGCCAGCAGTGGGGCTAGCGGTGCAGATACGCAGTATTTT.

The rearrangement joins TRBV7-2 to TRBJ2-7, with unresolved D. This CDR3 has 13 residues. V was cut by 4 bases and J by 0 bases, with 7 bases left in between. Germline V gives CDR1 SGHTA, CDR2 FQGNSA. The CDR3 here is CASSSQSSYEQYF. The CDR3 DNA sequence: TGTGCCAGCAGCTCCCAATCCTCCTACGAGCAGTACTTC.

The chain has TRBV28 and TRBJ1-2; TRBD1 matches at 8 bases. The germline V gene encodes CDR1 MDHEN and CDR2 SYDVKM. With V trimmed by 6 bases and J by 5 bases, 2 bases remained unmatched. CDR3 length: 12 amino acids. DNA for the CDR3: TGTGCCAGCAGCAGGACAGGGTATGGCTACACCTTC. This gives the protein CASSRTGYGYTF.

The chain uses TRBV4-2 and TRBJ2-2; D call uncertain. Trimming took off 1 base at V and 0 bases at J, with 9 bases between the two ends. Germline-derived CDR1 and CDR2 are LGHNA and YNFKEQ. The CDR3 runs 16 residues. This CDR3 reads CASSQVSRPNTGELFF. As DNA, the CDR3 is TGTGCCAGCAGCCAAGTCAGCAGGCCGAACACCGGGGAGCTGTTTTTT.

The chain joins TRBV4-3 to TRBJ2-7, with TRBD1 matching over 10 bases. Trimming removed 1 base from V and 2 bases from J; junction bases left unmatched: 2. The CDR3 has 15 amino acids. CDR1 and CDR2 from the germline V gene are LGHNA and YSLEER. The chain's CDR3 is CASSQGQGATYEQYF. The CDR3 DNA reads as TGCGCCAGCAGCCAAGGACAGGGGGCTACCTACGAGCAGTACTTC.

The CDR3 nucleotides are TGTGCCAGCAGCTTGGACAGGGGGCTAGCCAAAAACATTCAGTACTTC. This codes for CASSLDRGLAKNIQYF. This chain uses TRBV5-6 with TRBJ2-4, with 9 bases fitting TRBD1. The CDR3 contains 16 residues. From germline, CDR1 is SGHDT and CDR2 YYEEEE. The V gene end was trimmed by 0 bases and the J gene end by 0 bases; junction bases not matched to a gene: 1.